The sequence of this TCR beta chain was determined in a study of shared clonotypes between healthy human individuals. Study conclusions and caveats: Large sequencing depth failed to make sorted-subset sequencing complete, rarefaction showed.

The V gene's germline CDR1 is SGDLS and CDR2 YYNGEE. Trimming shortened V by 3 bases and J by 1 base, and 7 bases separated the two germline ends. The CDR3 is 13 residues long. Notes on this clone: Its antigen is not known.

The repertoire was sequenced with immunoSEQ multiplex PCR; TCRdb's copy has only in-frame clones and lacks some. This repertoire shows 950,000 to 1,300,000 clones, roughly 80% found once; its top ten account for around 1.5%. The genes are TRBV9 and TRBJ1-2, with D possibly matching TRBD1 (5 bases). This TCR was sampled from a man between 18 and 29 years old in good health. The sequencing sample was made of memory CD4+ T cells sorted from blood. Stated subset: CD45RA-negative fraction. The CDR3 loop reads CASSAGGNYGYTF. CDR3 coding DNA: TGTGCCAGCAGCGCCGGGGGTAACTATGGCTACACCTTC.